The 19 T cell receptor beta chains below all came from one sample that was sequenced in a study of T cells in Graves' hyperthyroidism and ophthalmopathy. Amplified TCR beta CDR3 regions came from RNA transcripts. Researchers ran a first-round RT-PCR on the TCR CDR3 using the HTBI primer set. TCRdb processed the multiplex PCR reads anew with MiXCR; each CDR3 protein has one entry. Among approximately 480,000 distinct CDR3 sequences listed, 20% to 25% were seen once. Input material: blood. These receptors all come from a man younger than 30 with Graves' hyperthyroidism.

The table lists this clonotype with many counts. This chain uses TRBV6-4 with TRBJ1-5, with no clear D. The CDR3 covers 14 residues. V was cut by 6 bases and J by 4 bases, with 13 bases left in between. CDR1 and CDR2 from the germline V gene are MRHNA and SNTAGT. CDR3 amino acids: CASREGGQNQPQHF. The CDR3 nucleotides read TGTGCCAGCAGAGAAGGAGGGCAGAATCAGCCCCAGCATTTT.

The chain carries TRBV12-3 or TRBV12-4 and TRBJ1-2, with 8 bases lining up with TRBD1. The V segment lost 6 bases and the J segment 4 bases; nucleotides outside the gene matches: 4. This CDR3 has 13 residues. CDR3 amino acids: CASRRDRLYGYTF. The CDR3 coding sequence is TGTGCCAGCAGACGGGACAGGCTCTATGGCTACACCTTC.

This clonotype was found many times. The gene calls are TRBV28 and TRBJ2-7; D may be TRBD1 (5 bases). The CDR3 is made up of 15 amino acids. V lost 7 bases, J lost 3 bases, and 19 bases lay in between. The germline CDR1 and CDR2 sequences are MDHEN and SYDVKM. Here the CDR3 DNA reads TGTGCCAGCACCCCCGGGTTATTAGGGGACTACGAGCAGTACTTC. Protein sequence: CASTPGLLGDYEQYF.

Here the CDR3 DNA reads TGTGCCAGCGGGAAACTAGCGGGAGTCAACGAGCAGTACTTC. It yields the protein CASGKLAGVNEQYF. V and J are TRBV28 and TRBJ2-7; 11 nucleotides agree with TRBD2. V lost 8 bases to trimming and J lost 5 bases; unmatched junction nucleotides: 8. This CDR3 spans 14 amino acids. CDR1 MDHEN and CDR2 SYDVKM come from the germline V gene.

The rearrangement links TRBV6-1 to TRBJ1-5; tentatively, D is TRBD1 (5 bases). The CDR3 is 14 residues long. Germline CDR1 and CDR2: MNHNS and SASEGT. Trimming stripped 2 bases from V and 3 bases from J, with 8 bases between. Here the CDR3 DNA reads TGTGCCAGCAGTGAAACGGGACTCAATCAGCCCCAGCATTTT. Translating gives CASSETGLNQPQHF.

This clonotype appeared a few times. The CDR3 DNA is TGTGCCACCAGCAGGGACAGCCAAGAGACCCAGTACTTC. Translating gives CATSRDSQETQYF. The chain carries TRBV15 and TRBJ2-5; tentatively, D is TRBD1 (6 bases). Trimming took off 3 bases at V and 1 base at J, with 6 bases between the two ends. The length of the CDR3 is 13 residues. The germline V gene encodes CDR1 LNHNV and CDR2 YYDKDF (reference sequence).

This clonotype was counted ten times or more. The chain combines TRBV10-3 with TRBJ1-1; TRBD1 aligns across 10 bases. Germline V gives CDR1 ENHRY, CDR2 SYGVKD. The V and J ends lost 11 bases and 2 bases, in that order; junction bases with no gene match: 5. This CDR3 is built from 13 residues. The CDR3 region has the DNA TGTGCCGCCCGGGACAGGGGTAACACTGAAGCTTTCTTT. Protein sequence: CAARDRGNTEAFF.

This clonotype showed up many times. The V and J genes are TRBV15 and TRBJ1-1; TRBD1 agrees at 8 bases. Per germline, CDR1 LNHNV and CDR2 YYDKDF (reference sequence). This CDR3 comprises 16 residues. Germline trimming cut 6 bases from V and 0 bases from J; bases unmatched to any gene: 9. The CDR3 DNA sequence: TGTGCCACCAGGATGGACAGGGCTTATATGAACACTGAAGCTTTCTTT. It encodes CATRMDRAYMNTEAFF. The whole variable domain, filled in from reference TRBV15 and TRBJ1-1, reads DAMVIQNPRYQVTQFGKPVTLSCSQTLNHNVMYWYQQKSSQAPKLLFHYYDKDFNNEADTPDNFQSRRPNTSFCFLDIRSPGLGDTAMYLCATRMDRAYMNTEAFFGQGTRLTVV.

This clonotype appeared many times. This rearrangement joins TRBV6-2 or TRBV6-3 to TRBJ2-7; D is perhaps TRBD2 (6 bases). The V end lost 10 bases, the J end lost 4 bases, and 14 bases lay between the germline ends. The germline gives CDR1 MNHEY, CDR2 SVGEGT. This CDR3 spans 12 amino acids. The CDR3 DNA follows: TGTGCCACCGGGGGACTTAGGTACGAGCAGTACTTC. As protein: CATGGLRYEQYF.

Many counts were recorded for this clonotype. The chain uses TRBV27 and TRBJ1-1; no clear D. The CDR3 has 16 residues. Trimming shortened V by 2 bases and J by 0 bases, and 13 bases separated the two germline ends. Germline V CDR1 and CDR2: MNHEY, SMNVEV (reference sequence). Written as DNA, the CDR3 is TGTGCCAGCAGTTTAGGGGTGGGTTGGATGAACACTGAAGCTTTCTTT. Protein product: CASSLGVGWMNTEAFF.

The sample holds many counts of this clonotype. The J gene is TRBJ2-7, the V gene TRBV6-5, with D possibly TRBD1 on 6 matching bases. Germline V lookup: CDR1 MNHEY, CDR2 SVGAGI. The CDR3 sequence is 13 residues long. V lost 8 bases to trimming and J lost 5 bases, with 16 bases between them. Written as DNA, the CDR3 is TGTGCCAGCGTTGGGACAAGCCTCGACGAGCAGTACTTC. Protein: CASVGTSLDEQYF.

Worth noting for this clonotype: A read error is likely, as this CDR3 ends without the conserved phenylalanine or tryptophan. The chain is built from TRBV24-1 and TRBJ2-2, with 13 nucleotides matching TRBD2. The CDR3 length is 18 residues. From germline, CDR1 is KGHDR and CDR2 SFDVKD. The V gene end was trimmed by 3 bases and the J gene end by 6 bases; junction bases not matched to a gene: 9. The CDR3 DNA reads as TGTGCCACCAGTGATCCATTGGGACTAGCGGGAATTTCCGGGGAGCTGTTTTTA. Protein sequence: CATSDPLGLAGISGELFL.

This clonotype was seen ten or more times. V and J are TRBV9 and TRBJ2-5; D could derive from TRBD1 or TRBD2 (5 bases each). The germline V gene encodes CDR1 SGDLS and CDR2 YYNGEE. Trimming removed 0 bases at V and 10 bases at J, with 13 bases between. This CDR3 spans 13 amino acids. The CDR3 bases are TGTGCCAGCAGCGTAGAAGAGGGGAAGGACCAGTACTTC. Its translation is CASSVEEGKDQYF.

This clonotype was detected ten times or more. The rearrangement uses TRBV28 and TRBJ1-1, with TRBD1 matching 7 bases. Germline lookup yields CDR1 MDHEN and CDR2 SYDVKM. CDR3 size: 14 residues. J was trimmed by 7 bases and V by 3 bases; bases with no gene match: 8. The CDR3 loop is CASSFDRVPFEAFF. DNA of the CDR3: TGTGCCAGCAGTTTTGACAGGGTACCCTTTGAAGCTTTCTTT.

This clonotype was recorded many times. This rearrangement joins TRBV28 to TRBJ1-1; the D is unclear. V lost 6 bases and J lost 1, with 9 bases in between. This CDR3 comprises 13 residues. Looked up from germline, CDR1 is MDHEN and CDR2 is SYDVKM. The CDR3 DNA sequence: TGTGCCAGCAGCTCCTACTCGAACACTGAAGCTTTCTTT. Its translation is CASSSYSNTEAFF.

The sample holds many counts of this clonotype. The CDR3 loop is CSARVEAGDEQYF. In DNA, the CDR3 is TGCAGTGCTAGAGTGGAAGCGGGGGACGAGCAGTACTTC. The chain is built from TRBV20-1 and TRBJ2-7; 8 bases are shared with TRBD2. The CDR3 runs to 13 residues. Trimming cost V 1 base and J 5 bases; bases outside gene matches: 4. The germline gives CDR1 DFQATT, CDR2 SNEGSKA (reference sequence).

The V and J genes are TRBV27 and TRBJ2-7; 13 bases agree with TRBD2. The V gene end was trimmed by 6 bases and the J gene end by 5 bases; junction bases not matched to a gene: 4. Germline CDR1 is MNHEY and CDR2 is SMNVEV (reference sequence). The CDR3 loop spans 14 amino acids. CDR3 DNA sequence: TGTGCCAGCAGGGGACTAGCGGGGAGGAACGAGCAGTACTTC. Protein sequence: CASRGLAGRNEQYF.

This clonotype came up many times. The genes are TRBV12-3 or TRBV12-4 and TRBJ1-2; TRBD1 matches at 8 bases. This CDR3 is 16 amino acids long. V was clipped by 5 bases and J by 5 bases; unmatched bases: 13. The CDR3, as DNA: TGTGCCAGCAGTACCCAAGGACAGGGTGTATTGTATGGCTACACCTTC. Translation: CASSTQGQGVLYGYTF.

This clonotype was seen ten or more times. V and J are TRBV5-1 and TRBJ2-7; TRBD1 is a possible D gene (6 bases). The CDR3 contains 14 residues. The germline V gene has CDR1 SGHRS and CDR2 YFSETQ. The V end lost 4 bases, the J end lost 0 bases, and 11 bases lay between the germline ends. The CDR3 region has the DNA TGCGCCAGCAGCCCCCACAGGGCCTCCTACGAGCAGTACTTC. Residues: CASSPHRASYEQYF.